This record looks at one TCR beta chain sequence and its context. What this receptor recognizes is not known. The input lacks base qualities; no much larger clone sits a single base away. Enrolling through a virtual design, the prospective study's participants ranged in age from roughly 18 to 95 years and lived across 20 to 25 United States geographic areas. To assign participants to cohorts, the prospective study relied on clinical history that participants themselves reported in a screening survey and a study questionnaire. A participant counted as exposed if, within 2 weeks of entering the study, that participant had been in contact with someone who had a PCR-confirmed or clinician-diagnosed COVID-19 case. Mobile phlebotomists in the prospective study collected whole blood, serum and a nasopharyngeal or oropharyngeal swab from every participant. Over a roughly 2-month period, participants in the prospective study had the option of providing additional blood draws and questionnaires. Blood samples from the prospective study were shipped frozen or at room temperature prior to DNA extraction.

This record belongs to a study of blood T cell repertoires in COVID-19 (dated by TCRdb to 2018 to 2021). Concerning the study at large: Samples covering the acute and convalescent phases of COVID-19 were provided by collaborators in the United States, Italy and Spain. The material from the prospective study consisted of cDNA or gDNA derived from T cells, B-cell-depleted T cells, or PBMCs. Deeply sampled blood TCRbeta repertoires from subjects exposed to, actively infected with, or recovered from COVID-19 were included in the dataset. The repertoires were released in a freely available public database meant as a resource for research on the immune response to SARS-CoV-2. Samples came from the ongoing ImmuneRACE study (first 160 participants) plus 1,254 subjects from 6 global collaborators. Sample metadata almost always included a de-identified subject ID, COVID-19 status, age in years and sex. Where available, HLA class I and class II types were taken from metadata supplied by the sample provider and were not determined by assay-based typing. Results and caveats for the whole study, not just this receptor: The amount of clinical and demographic metadata varied by source and participant and was provided uncurated.

The immunoSEQ Assay, a bias-controlled multiplex PCR, was used to amplify TCRbeta CDR3 regions from genomic DNA. On the authors' methods: Within the assay, amplification of reference gene primers was used to estimate how many nucleated cells each sample contained. To quantify the absolute abundance of each unique TCRbeta CDR3 rearrangement, sequence reads were collapsed and filtered. For each sample, productive Simpson clonality was calculated as the square root of Simpson's diversity index across productive rearrangements. The immuneACCESS repertoire file appears here via TCRdb, limited to in-frame rearrangements. These files lack a portion of the clones; in checked studies, under half of the deficit traces to unresolved V genes, and the cause of the others is not known. D and trimming come from the DNA, and the V and J calls and clone size come from that table. In all, the sample holds hundreds of thousands of clones, and about 83% of those were seen once. The biggest ten clones account for 4.5% to 5% of the sample.

The CDR3 contains 15 residues, cysteine and phenylalanine counted. Just the 45-base CDR3 DNA is kept, in frame starting at base 1. CDR1 MNHNS and CDR2 SASEGT were looked up in the germline V gene. Relative to germline, V is 3 bases shorter and J is 2 bases shorter, with 11 bases between their ends. The source material was PBMCs or T cells enriched from blood (not recorded which). The origin of this receptor is a woman aged 50 to 65 who had been exposed to COVID-19. Recombination connected TRBV6-1 to TRBJ1-5, with a weak D call of TRBD1 (5 bases match). The CDR3 region: CASSDIGAGNQPQHF. The nucleotide sequence is given as TGTGCCAGCAGTGATATTGGGGCGGGCAATCAGCCCCAGCATTTT.